The 8 T cell receptor beta chains below all came from one sample that was sequenced in a study of blood T cell repertoires in COVID-19. TCRdb's copy holds only in-frame clones and misses some; the assay was immunoSEQ multiplex PCR. The sample shows 250,000 to 300,000 clones, around 83% of them seen only once. Sequenced material: PBMCs or T cells enriched from blood (not recorded which). These receptor sequences come from a man aged 35-49 years who had been exposed to COVID-19.

The sample holds one count of this clone. The rearrangement links TRBV10-3 to TRBJ2-7, with 11 bases matching TRBD1. After removal of 6 bases from V and 7 bases from J, the junction contained 17 bases not matched to a gene. CDR3 size: 17 residues. Germline CDR1 ENHRY, CDR2 SYGVKD. This CDR3 is CAIRNTALDRGLGEQYF. The DNA for the CDR3 is TGTGCCATCAGGAATACCGCGTTGGACAGGGGGCTTGGGGAGCAGTACTTC.

The V gene is TRBV9, the J gene TRBJ1-2, with a weak D call TRBD1 (5 bases). Germline CDR1 is SGDLS and CDR2 is YYNGEE. Trimming left V 4 bases short and J 6 bases short, with 13 bases between. The CDR3 spans 13 residues. As DNA, the CDR3 is TGTGCCAGCAGCCCCCGACAGACAGATGGCTACACCTTC. Translated, it gives CASSPRQTDGYTF.

The chain couples TRBV6-2 or TRBV6-3 to TRBJ2-7; D is possibly TRBD2 (5 bases). The germline CDR1 and CDR2 sequences are MNHEY and SVGEGT. The V end was cut by 5 bases, the J end by 12 bases, with 14 bases between. The CDR3 totals 11 residues. The CDR3 here is CASSTRGGGYF. CDR3 sequence (DNA): TGTGCCAGCAGTACCCGTGGAGGAGGGTACTTC.

The chain carries TRBV19 and TRBJ2-2; the D is unclear. Between the trimmed V and J ends, which lost 3 bases and 1 base, there was a span of 6 bases. CDR3 length: 14 amino acids. CDR1 is LNHDA, CDR2 SQIVND, per germline (reference sequence). CDR3 bases: TGTGCCAGTAGTATCCTAAAGAACACCGGGGAGCTGTTTTTT. Amino acids: CASSILKNTGELFF.

The CDR3 nucleotides read TGTGCCAGCAGCTTAACCCGACTAGGAGGGGAGCTGTTTTTT. As protein: CASSLTRLGGELFF. This chain connects TRBV11-1 to TRBJ2-2; a weak D match, TRBD2 (6 bases). CDR1 is SGHAT, CDR2 FQDESV, per germline (reference sequence). The CDR3 spans 14 residues. V was clipped by 2 bases and J by 8 bases, with 12 bases between them.

This chain uses TRBV30 with TRBJ1-4; D is uncertain. V gave up 0 bases and J gave up 5 bases, with 13 bases separating them. Germline assignment: CDR1 GTSNPN and CDR2 SVGIG (reference sequence). The CDR3 is made up of 15 amino acids. CDR3 nucleotide sequence: TGTGCCTGGAGTGTACCCCAGATGTTGAATGAAAAACTGTTTTTT. It encodes CAWSVPQMLNEKLFF.

This clone was seen just once. The chain joins TRBV7-8 to TRBJ2-7, with D perhaps matching TRBD2 (5 bases). Per the germline V gene, CDR1 is SGHVS and CDR2 is FQNEAQ. This CDR3 region has 15 residues. Trimming removed 7 bases at V and 3 bases at J, with 19 bases between. This CDR3 reads CASTEGRAPNYEQYF. The CDR3 DNA is TGTGCCAGCACCGAAGGGAGAGCTCCCAACTACGAGCAGTACTTC.

The chain recombines TRBV18 with TRBJ1-3; D gene unclear. CDR3 length: 16 amino acids. Germline V gene sequence: CDR1 KGHSH, CDR2 LQKENI. Trimming removed 3 bases from V and 0 bases from J, with 12 bases in between. Written as DNA, the CDR3 is TGTGCCAGCTCACCGTTTGGGCAGAGCTCTGGAAACACCATATATTTT. Its translation: CASSPFGQSSGNTIYF.